This paragraph reports one T cell receptor beta chain. Antigen: not known. CD8 cells classed as naive were CD45RO-negative and positively selected for CCR7, excluding terminally differentiated effector memory CD45RA+ cells. The sample is drawn from a study of shared clonotypes between healthy human individuals. Whole-study results and caveats: Sorted-subset sequencing, rarefaction showed, was incomplete despite large depth.

The CDR3 is made up of 16 amino acids. Per the germline V gene, CDR1 is SGHTA and CDR2 is FQGTGA. J lost 6 bases, V lost 1 base, and 4 bases had no gene match. The table came from immunoSEQ multiplex PCR; TCRdb's copy has only in-frame clones and leaves some out. The sample shows about 800,000 clones, approximately 97% of them seen only once. This TCR derives from a man between 25 and 39 years old in good health. The sequencing input was naive CD8+ T cells sorted from blood. The chain couples TRBV7-3 to TRBJ2-7; the match to TRBD2 covers 15 bases. The DNA for the CDR3 is TGTGCCAGCAGCTTAATGGGGACTAGCGGGAGGTCCGAGCAGTACTTC. It codes for CASSLMGTSGRSEQYF.